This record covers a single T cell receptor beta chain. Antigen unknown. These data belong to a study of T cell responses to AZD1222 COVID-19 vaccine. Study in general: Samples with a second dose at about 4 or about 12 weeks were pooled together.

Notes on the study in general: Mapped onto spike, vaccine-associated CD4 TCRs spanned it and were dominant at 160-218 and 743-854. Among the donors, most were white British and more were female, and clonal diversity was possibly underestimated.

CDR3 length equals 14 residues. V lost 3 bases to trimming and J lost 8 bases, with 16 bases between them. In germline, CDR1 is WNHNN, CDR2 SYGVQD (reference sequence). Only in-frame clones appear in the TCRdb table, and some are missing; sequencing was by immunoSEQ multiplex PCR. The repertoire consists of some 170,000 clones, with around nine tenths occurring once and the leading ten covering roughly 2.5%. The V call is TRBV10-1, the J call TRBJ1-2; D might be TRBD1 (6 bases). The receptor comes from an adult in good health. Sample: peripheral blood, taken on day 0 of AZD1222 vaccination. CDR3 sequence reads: CASSDSSDRSGYTF. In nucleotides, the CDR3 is TGCGCCAGCAGTGATTCAAGTGACAGGAGCGGCTACACCTTC.